These T cell receptor beta chains were read from a single sample in a study of T cells in Graves' hyperthyroidism and ophthalmopathy. One entry per CDR3 protein, called by TCRdb with MiXCR from the multiplex PCR reads. This table holds more than 300,000 distinct CDR3 sequences, approximately 13% found once. What was sequenced was blood. The source is a woman aged 55-75 years with Graves' hyperthyroidism. CDR3s include the opening cysteine and the closing phenylalanine or tryptophan. The D gene is left open where the match is weak. Size is stated for part of the rows, as once, few or many counts, or as a class when the clone is expanded.

abundance	len	d_gene	v_gene	j_gene	CDR3nt	CDR3aa
-	15	-	TRBV12-3/TRBV12-4	TRBJ2-5	TGTGCCAGCAGTATGAACAGGGCTCCCGGGGAGACCCAGTACTTC	CASSMNRAPGETQYF
-	17	-	TRBV24-1	TRBJ2-3	TGTGCCACCAGTGATTGGGATTGGCGGGCCACCACAGATACGCAGTATTTT	CATSDWDWRATTDTQYF
many	13	TRBD2	TRBV2	TRBJ2-5	TGTGCCAGCCAGGACGGGAGGGAAGAGACCCAGTACTTC	CASQDGREETQYF
many	17	-	TRBV11-2	TRBJ2-5	TGTGCCAACAGCTTAGTTTCTGGGCTAGCGAGCCAAGAGACCCAGTACTTC	CANSLVSGLASQETQYF
many	15	-	TRBV2	TRBJ2-3	TGTGCCAGCACTGCTCGAACTGACAGCACAGATACGCAGTATTTT	CASTARTDSTDTQYF
few	15	TRBD2	TRBV7-9	TRBJ2-3	TGTGCCAGCAGCCATGGGCTAGCGGGAGCGGATACGCAGTATTTT	CASSHGLAGADTQYF
many	12	-	TRBV3-1	TRBJ1-1	TGTGCCAGCAGCCTTGGGACCCTAAAGGCTTTCTTT	CASSLGTLKAFF
many	14	-	TRBV6-1	TRBJ1-2	TGTGCCAGCAGGACTCCCGGCGGAGGTTCGAGCTACACCTTC	CASRTPGGGSSYTF
-	15	TRBD2	TRBV15	TRBJ2-3	TGTGCCACCGCGAAGACTAGCTCTAGCACAGATACGCAGTATTTT	CATAKTSSSTDTQYF
many	14	-	TRBV30	TRBJ1-5	TGTGCCTGGAGTGTACAAGCAGGCAATCAGCCCCAGCATTTT	CAWSVQAGNQPQHF
-	13	-	TRBV28	TRBJ1-4	TGTGCCAGCAGTTTAGGGGGAGGTGAAAAACTGTTTTTT	CASSLGGGEKLFF
many	16	TRBD1	TRBV2	TRBJ1-4	TGTGCCAGCAGTGCAGGACAGGGGACGGTCGAGGAAAAACTGTTTTTT	CASSAGQGTVEEKLFF
many	12	-	TRBV3-1	TRBJ2-2	TGTGCCAGCAGCCAAGGCGGGCGGGAGCTGTTTTTT	CASSQGGRELFF
many	15	-	TRBV11-3	TRBJ2-5	TGTGCCAGCAGCCTCGGGTTAGCTTTAAGGGAGACCCAGTACTTC	CASSLGLALRETQYF
few	13	-	TRBV18	TRBJ2-5	TGTGCCAGCTCACCACTTGCCAAAGAGACCCAGTACTTC	CASSPLAKETQYF
many	14	-	TRBV11-2	TRBJ1-1	TGTGCCAGCAGCACCATGGACGAGAACACTGAAGCTTTCTTT	CASSTMDENTEAFF
-	13	-	TRBV10-3	TRBJ1-2	TGTGCCATCACCCTGACAGAGACCTATGGCTACACCTTC	CAITLTETYGYTF
few	13	TRBD1	TRBV15	TRBJ2-7	TGTGCCACCAGACCGACAGGGGGCTACGAGCAGTACTTC	CATRPTGGYEQYF
-	14	-	TRBV24-1	TRBJ1-2	TGTGCCACCAGTGATGGGGTGGAGGTCGAAGGCTACACCTTC	CATSDGVEVEGYTF
-	11	-	TRBV9	TRBJ2-7	TGTGCCAGCAGCTCTCAGCCCGAGCAGTACTTC	CASSSQPEQYF
many	16	-	TRBV11-1	TRBJ2-1	TGTGCCAGCAGCTTAGGGTCCGGGGACTGGGGCAATGAGCAGTTCTTC	CASSLGSGDWGNEQFF
few	14	TRBD1	TRBV18	TRBJ2-7	TGTGCCAGCTCAGCCGGGACAGGGGAATACGGGCAGTACTTC	CASSAGTGEYGQYF
many	16	-	TRBV5-1	TRBJ2-1	TGCGCCAGCAGCTTGGGGGGCACTAGTGGCGTCAATGAGCAGTTCTTC	CASSLGGTSGVNEQFF
many	16	-	TRBV7-9	TRBJ2-3	TGTGCCAGCAGCTTAGAGGGTCAGGCTATGACAGATACGCAGTATTTT	CASSLEGQAMTDTQYF
many	15	-	TRBV12-3/TRBV12-4	TRBJ2-3	TGTGCCAGCAGATTCGGGAGATTAGGCACAGATACGCAGTATTTT	CASRFGRLGTDTQYF
many	14	-	TRBV12-3/TRBV12-4	TRBJ2-2	TGTGCCAGCAGTTCCGTAGTGAACACCGGGGAGCTGTTTTTT	CASSSVVNTGELFF
few	14	TRBD1	TRBV20-1	TRBJ2-4	TGCAGTGCTAGAGAACAGGGGACCAAAAACATTCAGTACTTC	CSAREQGTKNIQYF
-	14	TRBD2	TRBV4-1	TRBJ2-2	TGCGCCAGCAGCCGGGGGAGGGCCACCGGGGAGCTGTTTTTT	CASSRGRATGELFF